This T cell receptor beta chain was found in a study of blood T cell repertoires in COVID-19. Study-level background: Samples came from the United States, Italy and Spain, spanning acute and convalescent COVID-19. PBMCs, B-cell-depleted T cells, or T cells were the source of the cDNA or gDNA that made up the material.

In the authors' workflow: Amplifying reference gene primers gave estimates of nucleated cell counts. The table came from immunoSEQ multiplex PCR; TCRdb's copy has only in-frame clones and leaves some out. That table is the source of V, J and clone size, and D and trimming were worked out from the DNA. The data show some 250,000 clones, under 90% seen once. This CDR3 contains 16 residues. The germline V gene encodes CDR1 LGHDT and CDR2 YNNKEL (reference sequence). V lost 5 bases and J lost 3; bases outside the gene matches: 6. This receptor was obtained from a woman aged 60-70 years with active or convalescent COVID-19. The sequenced sample consisted of peripheral blood. The rearrangement uses TRBV3-1 (or the pseudogene TRBV3-2) and TRBJ1-5; 11 nucleotides align to TRBD1. The CDR3 DNA follows: TGTGCCAGCAGCAGGGGACAGGGGGTTTACAATCAGCCCCAGCATTTT. As protein: CASSRGQGVYNQPQHF.